Listed below are T cell receptor beta chains from one sample, sequenced in a study of cytomegalovirus exposure and HLA in healthy donors. Assay used: immunoSEQ multiplex PCR; TCRdb lists only in-frame clones, some missing. Of about 190,000 clones in the sample, approximately 80% were seen once. The source material was PBMCs. The receptors shown here come from a woman in her 30s in good health and CMV-seropositive. Both conserved end residues are part of each CDR3. D genes are given only for firm matches. Not every row has a clone size; where given, it reads once, few, many or a size class.

cdr3_aa: CASGFSGSTGGYTF; cdr3_nt: TGTGCTAGTGGTTTCTCAGGGTCAACAGGTGGCTACACCTTC; v_call: TRBV12-5; d_call: .; clone_size: .; j_call: TRBJ1-2
cdr3_aa: CATRKTGAFNEQFF; cdr3_nt: TGTGCCACCAGGAAGACAGGGGCGTTCAACGAGCAGTTCTTC; v_call: TRBV7-8; d_call: TRBD1; clone_size: .; j_call: TRBJ2-1
cdr3_aa: CASSQVLGSGSHEQYF; cdr3_nt: TGCGCCAGCAGCCAAGTGTTGGGTAGCGGGAGCCACGAGCAGTACTTC; v_call: TRBV4-3; d_call: TRBD2; clone_size: .; j_call: TRBJ2-7
cdr3_aa: CAWSVKLTANQPQHF; cdr3_nt: TGTGCCTGGAGTGTAAAGTTGACAGCCAATCAGCCCCAGCATTTT; v_call: TRBV30; d_call: .; clone_size: .; j_call: TRBJ1-5
cdr3_aa: CASSPSGTGKETQYF; cdr3_nt: TGTGCCAGCTCACCAAGCGGGACAGGAAAAGAGACCCAGTACTTC; v_call: TRBV18; d_call: .; clone_size: .; j_call: TRBJ2-5
cdr3_aa: CASSGLAGVRETQYF; cdr3_nt: TGTGCCAGCAGTGGACTAGCGGGAGTGAGGGAGACCCAGTACTTC; v_call: TRBV6-5; d_call: TRBD2; clone_size: .; j_call: TRBJ2-5
cdr3_aa: CASSEPDREVYNEQFF; cdr3_nt: TGTGCCAGCAGTGAGCCAGACAGGGAGGTTTACAATGAGCAGTTCTTC; v_call: TRBV6-1; d_call: .; clone_size: .; j_call: TRBJ2-1
cdr3_aa: CASSPRGREGSTEAFF; cdr3_nt: TGTGCCAGCTCACCCAGGGGGCGCGAAGGGAGCACTGAAGCTTTCTTT; v_call: TRBV18; d_call: TRBD1; clone_size: .; j_call: TRBJ1-1
cdr3_aa: CASSLKRLETQYF; cdr3_nt: TGTGCCAGCAGTTTAAAGAGGTTGGAGACCCAGTACTTC; v_call: TRBV27; d_call: .; clone_size: .; j_call: TRBJ2-5
cdr3_aa: CASSLDAGNTEAFF; cdr3_nt: TGCGCCAGCAGCTTGGATGCGGGGAACACTGAAGCTTTCTTT; v_call: TRBV5-1; d_call: .; clone_size: .; j_call: TRBJ1-1
cdr3_aa: CASSPLGAGNTEAFF; cdr3_nt: TGTGCCAGCTCACCACTAGGGGCTGGGAACACTGAAGCTTTCTTT; v_call: TRBV18; d_call: .; clone_size: .; j_call: TRBJ1-1
cdr3_aa: CASNTDRGPYNEQFF; cdr3_nt: TGTGCCAGCAACACTGACAGGGGCCCCTACAATGAGCAGTTCTTC; v_call: TRBV5-4; d_call: TRBD1; clone_size: .; j_call: TRBJ2-1
cdr3_aa: CASSLGLDRGGAFF; cdr3_nt: TGTGCCAGCAGCTTAGGTTTGGACAGGGGCGGGGCTTTCTTT; v_call: TRBV7-9; d_call: TRBD1; clone_size: .; j_call: TRBJ1-1
cdr3_aa: CASSVREIVMNTEAFF; cdr3_nt: TGTGCCAGCAGTGTGCGGGAGATAGTCATGAACACTGAAGCTTTCTTT; v_call: TRBV2; d_call: .; clone_size: .; j_call: TRBJ1-1
cdr3_aa: CASSLAGAGGASTEAFF; cdr3_nt: TGTGCCAGCAGCTTGGCCGGCGCGGGGGGCGCGAGCACTGAAGCTTTCTTT; v_call: TRBV5-4; d_call: .; clone_size: .; j_call: TRBJ1-1
cdr3_aa: CASSLSGGNTEAFF; cdr3_nt: TGTGCCAGCAGCTTAAGCGGGGGGAACACTGAAGCTTTCTTT; v_call: TRBV7-9; d_call: .; clone_size: once; j_call: TRBJ1-1
cdr3_aa: CASSQVQRGLGGDTQYF; cdr3_nt: TGCGCCAGCAGCCAAGTCCAGCGGGGGCTAGGGGGAGATACGCAGTATTTT; v_call: TRBV4-1; d_call: TRBD2; clone_size: .; j_call: TRBJ2-3
cdr3_aa: CASSIGRAANNEQFF; cdr3_nt: TGTGCCAGCAGCATTGGGAGGGCGGCTAACAATGAGCAGTTCTTC; v_call: TRBV27; d_call: TRBD2; clone_size: .; j_call: TRBJ2-1
cdr3_aa: CASSYSLNQPQHF; cdr3_nt: TGTGCCAGCAGTTACTCCCTGAATCAGCCCCAGCATTTT; v_call: TRBV6-6; d_call: .; clone_size: .; j_call: TRBJ1-5
cdr3_aa: CAWSGGQGYGYTF; cdr3_nt: TGTGCCTGGAGTGGAGGACAGGGCTATGGCTACACCTTC; v_call: TRBV30; d_call: TRBD1; clone_size: once; j_call: TRBJ1-2
cdr3_aa: CASSHRPPAGEDNEQFF; cdr3_nt: TGCGCCAGCAGCCACCGCCCCCCAGCGGGAGAAGACAATGAGCAGTTCTTC; v_call: TRBV4-1; d_call: TRBD2; clone_size: .; j_call: TRBJ2-1
cdr3_aa: CASSLVLAGYQETQYF; cdr3_nt: TGTGCCAGCAGCTTAGTACTAGCGGGTTACCAAGAGACCCAGTACTTC; v_call: TRBV11-2; d_call: TRBD2; clone_size: .; j_call: TRBJ2-5